What follows are 15 T cell receptor beta chains derived from one specimen sequenced in a study of blood T cell repertoires in COVID-19. Only in-frame clones appear in the TCRdb table, and some are missing; sequencing was by immunoSEQ multiplex PCR. In the table there are approximately 300,000 clones, around 87% of which are singletons. Sequencing was done on a sample of PBMCs or T cells enriched from blood (not recorded which). Receptors originate from a woman aged 25-40 years who had recovered from COVID-19.

The chain employs TRBV2 and TRBJ2-3; 10 bases are shared with TRBD2. Germline CDR1 SNHLY, CDR2 FYNNEI. The V segment lost 8 bases and the J segment 5 bases; nucleotides outside the gene matches: 4. CDR3 size: 13 residues. The CDR3 coding sequence is TGTGCCAGCCAGGGACTAGCGTTAGATACGCAGTATTTT. Translation: CASQGLALDTQYF.

The chain employs TRBV10-2 and TRBJ2-3, with 11 bases lining up with TRBD2. The V gene's germline CDR1 is WSHSY and CDR2 SAAADI. Losses at the gene ends were 6 bases for V and 2 bases for J; bases not matched to a gene: 4. CDR3 length: 15 amino acids. The CDR3 DNA reads TGCGCCAGCAGGCAACTAGCGGGGGTCACAGATACGCAGTATTTT. Protein: CASRQLAGVTDTQYF.

The chain recombines TRBV7-9 with TRBJ2-2, with a weak D call TRBD1 (6 bases). The V and J ends lost 4 bases and 1 base respectively, with 16 bases between them. The CDR3 is made up of 17 amino acids. From germline, CDR1 is SEHNR and CDR2 FQNEAQ (reference sequence). The CDR3 loop reads CASSSLALGGNTGELFF. The DNA for the CDR3 is TGTGCCAGCAGCTCCCTGGCATTAGGGGGGAACACCGGGGAGCTGTTTTTT.

The count of this clone is one. The chain employs TRBV28 and TRBJ2-2; 7 bases map to TRBD2. Germline CDR1 is MDHEN and CDR2 is SYDVKM. This CDR3 contains 15 residues. With V trimmed by 5 bases and J by 6 bases, 9 bases remained unmatched. The CDR3 sequence: CASSTGGGRAGELFF. The CDR3, as DNA: TGTGCCAGCAGTACGGGCGGAGGGAGGGCCGGGGAGCTGTTTTTT.

There are many counts of this clone. This sample also contains other DNA sequences that code for the same CDR3. The chain's CDR3 is CASSDPGNEQYF. CDR3 DNA: TGTGCCAGCAGTGATCCAGGGAACGAGCAGTACTTC. This chain joins TRBV6-1 and TRBJ2-7; the D gene is possibly TRBD1 (5 bases). Trimming cost V 3 bases and J 5 bases, with 8 bases left between them. This CDR3 is 12 amino acids long. The V gene's germline CDR1 is MNHNS and CDR2 SASEGT.

This chain links TRBV6-5 with TRBJ1-6; TRBD1 agrees at 8 bases. Germline loops: CDR1 MNHEY, CDR2 SVGAGI. The J segment lost 7 bases and the V segment lost 5 bases, leaving 7 bases of the junction unmatched. This CDR3 region has 15 residues. The CDR3 bases are TGTGCCAGCAGTCTCTTGGACAGGGAGAATTCACCCCTCCACTTT. Translation: CASSLLDRENSPLHF.

This chain links TRBV6-5 with TRBJ1-2; a possible D gene is TRBD1 (6 bases). From germline, CDR1 is MNHEY and CDR2 SVGAGI. Trimming removed 8 bases from V and 7 bases from J, with 20 bases in between. This CDR3 contains 14 residues. The CDR3 bases are TGTGCCAGCGGACCCTGGGACAATATCTCTGGCTACACCTTC. Encoded protein: CASGPWDNISGYTF.

The chain links TRBV2 to TRBJ1-2; possibly TRBD1 for D (5 bases). This CDR3 has 14 residues. Trimming removed 3 bases from V and 8 bases from J, with 16 bases in between. Per germline, CDR1 SNHLY and CDR2 FYNNEI. This chain's CDR3 is CASSDDRQWRGYTF. The CDR3 nucleotides are TGTGCCAGCAGTGATGATCGACAGTGGCGCGGCTACACCTTC.

The chain has TRBV7-2 and TRBJ1-4, with D possibly being TRBD1 (5 bases). There are 12 residues in the CDR3. Germline V gene sequence: CDR1 SGHTA, CDR2 FQGNSA. The V end was cut by 5 bases, the J end by 10 bases, with 11 bases between. This chain's CDR3 is CASSKQGLKLFF. CDR3 in DNA: TGTGCCAGCAGCAAGCAGGGTTTAAAACTGTTTTTT.

The chain is built from TRBV10-1 and TRBJ1-3; possible D gene TRBD1, 6 bases. Trimming shortened V by 8 bases and J by 0 bases, and 17 bases separated the two germline ends. This CDR3 spans 16 amino acids. The V gene's germline CDR1 is WNHNN and CDR2 SYGVQD (reference sequence). Written as DNA, the CDR3 is TGCGCCAGCGCCCCGGACAGTACCTACTCTGGAAACACCATATATTTT. Translated, it gives CASAPDSTYSGNTIYF.

V and J are TRBV10-3 and TRBJ1-2; TRBD1 matches at 9 bases. The germline gives CDR1 ENHRY, CDR2 SYGVKD. This CDR3 is 15 amino acids long. V gave up 7 bases and J gave up 1 base; unmatched junction bases: 7. The CDR3 region has the DNA TGTGCCATCAACCCTGACAGGGGGAATAACTATGGCTACACCTTC. It encodes CAINPDRGNNYGYTF.

This sequence joins TRBV4-2 and TRBJ2-3; the match to TRBD2 covers 8 bases. Unmatched junction bases numbered 4, after V lost 4 bases and J lost 4 bases. Per the germline V gene, CDR1 is LGHNA and CDR2 is YNFKEQ. The CDR3 sequence is 14 residues long. CDR3 sequence (DNA): TGTGCCAGCAGCCCGGGGGGGCCCTCAGATACGCAGTATTTT. This sequence encodes CASSPGGPSDTQYF.

The chain is built from TRBV3-1 (or the pseudogene TRBV3-2) and TRBJ1-4; possibly TRBD1 for D (5 bases). The CDR3 loop spans 16 amino acids. Germline values: CDR1 LGHDT, CDR2 YNNKEL (reference sequence). V lost 0 bases and J lost 5, with 13 bases in between. CDR3 sequence reads: CASSQDPTDSNEKLFF. In DNA, the CDR3 is TGTGCCAGCAGCCAAGACCCGACAGACTCAAATGAAAAACTGTTTTTT.

The chain has TRBV21-1 and TRBJ2-1; the D call of TRBD1 is as the table states it, not checked on the DNA. TRBV21-1 is a pseudogene. This CDR3 has 15 amino acids. The CDR3 DNA follows: TGTGCCAGCAGCACCCGGACAGGGTGCCACAATGAGCAGTTCTTC. Translating it yields CASSTRTGCHNEQFF.

CDR3 coding DNA: TGTGCCAGCACGGCTAGCGGGGGTTACAATGAGCAGTTCTTC. Its translation is CASTASGGYNEQFF. The chain carries TRBV7-8 and TRBJ2-1, with 10 bases matching TRBD2. The CDR3 has 14 residues. The V gene end was trimmed by 7 bases and the J gene end by 4 bases; junction bases not matched to a gene: 4. CDR1 and CDR2 (germline): SGHVS, FQNEAQ.